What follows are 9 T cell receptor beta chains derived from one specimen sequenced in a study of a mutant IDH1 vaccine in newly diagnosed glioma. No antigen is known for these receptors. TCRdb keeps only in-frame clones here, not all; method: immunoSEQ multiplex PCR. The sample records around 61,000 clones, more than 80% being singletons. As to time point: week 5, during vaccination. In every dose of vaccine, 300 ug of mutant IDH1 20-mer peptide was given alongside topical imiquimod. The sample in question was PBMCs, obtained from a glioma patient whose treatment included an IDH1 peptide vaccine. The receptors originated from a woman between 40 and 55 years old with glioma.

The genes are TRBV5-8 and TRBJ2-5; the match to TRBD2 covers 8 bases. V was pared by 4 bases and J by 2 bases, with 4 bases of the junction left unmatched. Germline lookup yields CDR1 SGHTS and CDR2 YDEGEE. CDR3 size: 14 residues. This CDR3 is CASSPGTRQETQYF. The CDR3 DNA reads TGTGCCAGCAGCCCGGGGACTAGACAAGAGACCCAGTACTTC.

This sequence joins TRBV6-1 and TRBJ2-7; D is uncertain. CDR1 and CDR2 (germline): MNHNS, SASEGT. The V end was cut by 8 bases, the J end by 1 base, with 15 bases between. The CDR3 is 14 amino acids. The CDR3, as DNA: TGTGCCAGCGGTAGACACCAAGATTCCTACGAGCAGTACTTC. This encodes CASGRHQDSYEQYF.

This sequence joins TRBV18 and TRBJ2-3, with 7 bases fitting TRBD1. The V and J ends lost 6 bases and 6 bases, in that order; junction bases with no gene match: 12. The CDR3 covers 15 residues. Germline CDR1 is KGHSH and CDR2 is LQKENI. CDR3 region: CASSPMRGRLDTQYF. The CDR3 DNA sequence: TGTGCCAGCTCCCCCATGAGGGGGCGGTTGGATACGCAGTATTTT.

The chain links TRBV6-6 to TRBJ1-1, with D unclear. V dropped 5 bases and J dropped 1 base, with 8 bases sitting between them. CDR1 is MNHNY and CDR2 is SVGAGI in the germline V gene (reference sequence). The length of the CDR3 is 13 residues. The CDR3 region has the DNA TGTGCCAGCAGTCGGGCGGGGAACACTGAAGCTTTCTTT. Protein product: CASSRAGNTEAFF.

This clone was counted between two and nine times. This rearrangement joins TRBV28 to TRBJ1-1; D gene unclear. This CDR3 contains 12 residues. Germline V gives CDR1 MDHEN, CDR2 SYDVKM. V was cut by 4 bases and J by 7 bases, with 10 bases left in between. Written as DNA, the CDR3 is TGTGCCAGCAGTTCCCAGATAGGTGAAGCTTTCTTT. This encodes CASSSQIGEAFF.

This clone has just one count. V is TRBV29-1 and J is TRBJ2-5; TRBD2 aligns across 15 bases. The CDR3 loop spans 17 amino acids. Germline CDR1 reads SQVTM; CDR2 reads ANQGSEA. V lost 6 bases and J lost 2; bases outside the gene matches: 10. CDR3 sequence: CSVAGTSGRRRQETQYF. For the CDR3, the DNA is TGCAGCGTCGCCGGGACTAGCGGGAGGAGGAGACAAGAGACCCAGTACTTC.

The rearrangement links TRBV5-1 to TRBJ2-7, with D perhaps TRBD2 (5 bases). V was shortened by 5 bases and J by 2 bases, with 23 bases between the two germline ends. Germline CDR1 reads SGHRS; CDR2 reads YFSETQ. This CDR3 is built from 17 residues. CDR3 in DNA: TGCGCCAGCAGTTTAGGCCAGCACGGGATAATGACCTACGAGCAGTACTTC. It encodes CASSLGQHGIMTYEQYF.

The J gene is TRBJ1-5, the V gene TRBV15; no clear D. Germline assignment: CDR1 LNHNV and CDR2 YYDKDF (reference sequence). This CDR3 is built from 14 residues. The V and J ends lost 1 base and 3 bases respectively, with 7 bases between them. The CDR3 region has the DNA TGTGCCACCAGCAGAGGACCGGACAATCAGCCCCAGCATTTT. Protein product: CATSRGPDNQPQHF.

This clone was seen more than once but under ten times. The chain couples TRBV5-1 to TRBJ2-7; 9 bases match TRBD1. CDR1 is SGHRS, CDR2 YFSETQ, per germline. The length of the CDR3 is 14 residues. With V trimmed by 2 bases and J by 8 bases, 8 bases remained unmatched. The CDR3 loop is CASSFPGTGFKQYF. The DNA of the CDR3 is TGCGCCAGCAGCTTCCCCGGGACAGGGTTTAAGCAGTACTTC.